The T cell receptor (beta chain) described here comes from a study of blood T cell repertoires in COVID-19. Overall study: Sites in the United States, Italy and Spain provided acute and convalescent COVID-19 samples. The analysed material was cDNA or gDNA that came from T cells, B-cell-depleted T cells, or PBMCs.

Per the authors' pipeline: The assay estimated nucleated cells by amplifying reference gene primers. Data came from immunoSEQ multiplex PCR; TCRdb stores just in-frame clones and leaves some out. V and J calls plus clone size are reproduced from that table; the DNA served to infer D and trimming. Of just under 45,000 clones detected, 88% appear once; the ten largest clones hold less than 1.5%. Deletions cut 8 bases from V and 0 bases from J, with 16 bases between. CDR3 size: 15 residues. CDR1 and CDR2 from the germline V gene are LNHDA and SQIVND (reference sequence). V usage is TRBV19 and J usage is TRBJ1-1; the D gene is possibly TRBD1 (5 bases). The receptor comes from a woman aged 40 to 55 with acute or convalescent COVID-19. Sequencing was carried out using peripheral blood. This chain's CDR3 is CASWDSGLVNTEAFF. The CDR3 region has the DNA TGTGCCAGTTGGGACTCAGGTTTGGTGAACACTGAAGCTTTCTTT.